Presented here are 20 T cell receptor beta chains from one specimen sequenced in a study of CD8 T cells in Susac syndrome. It was with random hexamers that roughly 0.45 to 1 ug RNA was reverse transcribed. TCRdb re-called the immunoSEQ multiplex PCR reads with MiXCR, one entry per CDR3 protein. The sample has roughly 140,000 distinct CDR3 sequences; around 95% are singletons. The specimen sequenced was CD4+ T cells from PBMCs. Source of these receptors: a human donor with Susac syndrome.

The chain carries TRBV5-1 and TRBJ2-7, with unresolved D. Trimming took 0 bases from V and 3 from J, leaving 10 bases between them. The CDR3 covers 14 residues. Looked up from germline, CDR1 is SGHRS and CDR2 is YFSETQ. Written as DNA, the CDR3 is TGCGCCAGCAGCTTGGAGGCCAGGAACTACGAGCAGTACTTC. Translated: CASSLEARNYEQYF.

The chain recombines TRBV28 with TRBJ2-7; TRBD1 is a possible D gene (5 bases). V lost 6 bases, J lost 6 bases, and 12 bases lay in between. This CDR3 comprises 12 residues. Germline V gene data show CDR1 as MDHEN and CDR2 as SYDVKM. CDR3 residues: CASRQTGTEQYF. The DNA for the CDR3 is TGTGCCAGCAGACAAACAGGTACCGAGCAGTACTTC.

V gene TRBV29-1 combines with J gene TRBJ1-2; 8 bases align to TRBD1. After removal of 4 bases from V and 4 bases from J, the junction contained 5 bases not matched to a gene. CDR3 size: 13 residues. Germline values: CDR1 SQVTM, CDR2 ANQGSEA. The CDR3 DNA reads TGCAGCGTTGCGGGCAGGGGGCCCTATGGCTACACCTTC. This encodes CSVAGRGPYGYTF.

This chain uses TRBV11-2 with TRBJ2-3; the D gene is possibly TRBD1 (6 bases). Germline values: CDR1 SGHAT, CDR2 FQNNGV. The length of the CDR3 is 13 residues. Trimming removed 5 bases at V and 2 bases at J, with 8 bases between. In nucleotides, the CDR3 is TGTGCCAGCAGCGGACAGAACACAGATACGCAGTATTTT. This gives the protein CASSGQNTDTQYF.

This chain uses TRBV28 with TRBJ2-7, with 12 bases lining up with TRBD1. J lost 3 bases, V lost 6 bases, and 3 bases had no gene match. This CDR3 is built from 14 residues. Germline values: CDR1 MDHEN, CDR2 SYDVKM. CDR3 coding DNA: TGTGCCAGCAGGGGACAGGGGGCTGGCTACGAGCAGTACTTC. It encodes CASRGQGAGYEQYF.

The chain joins TRBV20-1 to TRBJ2-1; the D gene is possibly TRBD2 (6 bases). V was pared by 6 bases and J by 10 bases, with 22 bases between. The CDR3 totals 14 residues. From germline, CDR1 is DFQATT and CDR2 SNEGSKA (reference sequence). CDR3 protein: CSASVPRGFKEQFF. In DNA, the CDR3 is TGCAGTGCGAGTGTCCCCCGGGGGTTTAAGGAGCAGTTCTTC.

V is TRBV20-1 and J is TRBJ1-2; 11 bases align to TRBD1. V lost 5 bases and J lost 8; bases outside the gene matches: 10. The V gene's germline CDR1 is DFQATT and CDR2 SNEGSKA (reference sequence). The CDR3 contains 14 residues. The chain's CDR3 is CSALTGTGGSGYTF. The CDR3 nucleotides are TGCAGTGCTCTCACCGGGACAGGGGGTTCCGGCTACACCTTC.

In regard to this clonotype: A read error may account for a junction end that differs from germline. The V and J genes are TRBV14 and TRBJ2-5; tentative D call: TRBD1 (6 bases). CDR1 and CDR2 (germline): SGHDN, FVKESK. The CDR3 contains 13 residues. The CDR3 DNA reads TGTGCCAGCAGTCCTCCGGGACAAGGCCTCGTAGACTTC. Amino acid sequence: CASSPPGQGLVDF.

This chain connects TRBV5-1 to TRBJ2-1, with a possible D match to TRBD1 (5 bases). Germline V gives CDR1 SGHRS, CDR2 YFSETQ. Trimming left V 1 base short and J 7 bases short, with 12 bases between. CDR3 length equals 14 residues. CDR3: CASSLLQGGNEQFF. Here the CDR3 DNA reads TGCGCCAGCAGCTTGCTTCAGGGTGGGAATGAGCAGTTCTTC.

This clonotype appeared a single time. The V and J genes are TRBV2 and TRBJ2-7, with D unresolved. Germline CDR1 reads SNHLY; CDR2 reads FYNNEI. CDR3 length: 12 amino acids. The V end was cut by 4 bases, the J end by 3 bases, with 7 bases between. CDR3 in DNA: TGTGCCAGCAGTGCTTCCCGCTACGAGCAGTACTTC. Translated: CASSASRYEQYF.

The chain has TRBV6-2 or TRBV6-3 and TRBJ2-3, with unresolved D. Trimming shortened V by 2 bases and J by 6 bases, and 9 bases separated the two germline ends. Germline-derived CDR1 and CDR2 are MNHEY and SVGEGT. The CDR3 spans 13 residues. This CDR3 reads CASSYLYGDTQYF. CDR3 DNA sequence: TGTGCCAGCAGTTACCTTTATGGGGATACGCAGTATTTT.

This chain uses TRBV20-1 with TRBJ1-3; D uncertain. The CDR3 contains 15 residues. Germline values: CDR1 DFQATT, CDR2 SNEGSKA (reference sequence). Trimming pared 0 bases from V and 2 bases from J, leaving 11 bases between. The CDR3 DNA follows: TGCAGTGCTAGAGATGGTTCGGCAACTGGAAACACCATATATTTT. Translation: CSARDGSATGNTIYF.

The chain carries TRBV5-1 and TRBJ2-1; D might be TRBD1 (5 bases). The germline V and J ends were trimmed by 3 bases and 13 bases, with 17 bases remaining between them. Germline CDR1 and CDR2: SGHRS and YFSETQ. The CDR3 is made up of 13 amino acids. The CDR3 is CASSSGAQAAQFF. The CDR3 DNA sequence: TGCGCCAGCAGCTCTGGGGCTCAGGCGGCACAGTTCTTC.

V and J are TRBV28 and TRBJ2-3; TRBD2 matches 8 bases. With 3 bases clipped from V and 1 base from J, the junction kept 3 bases outside the gene matches. Germline-derived CDR1 and CDR2 are MDHEN and SYDVKM. The CDR3 contains 15 residues. The CDR3 DNA reads TGTGCCAGCAGTTTCGGGGGGGTGCGCACAGATACGCAGTATTTT. Its translation: CASSFGGVRTDTQYF.

V is TRBV9 and J is TRBJ2-2; D might be TRBD2 (6 bases). Germline CDR1 SGDLS, CDR2 YYNGEE. The V end was cut by 0 bases, the J end by 7 bases, with 10 bases between. This CDR3 spans 14 amino acids. CDR3 residues: CASSVGGEDGELFF. CDR3 DNA sequence: TGTGCCAGCAGCGTAGGAGGGGAGGACGGGGAGCTGTTTTTT.

V gene TRBV29-1 combines with J gene TRBJ2-5; 15 bases align to TRBD2. The CDR3 totals 17 residues. Trimming removed 5 bases from V and 4 bases from J; junction bases left unmatched: 11. The germline CDR1 and CDR2 sequences are SQVTM and ANQGSEA. The CDR3 bases are TGCAGCGTTATACGGACTAGCGGGGGGGCCCTGGGAGAGACCCAGTACTTC. This encodes CSVIRTSGGALGETQYF.

The chain links TRBV27 to TRBJ1-1; TRBD1 might be the D (5 bases). The germline CDR1 and CDR2 sequences are MNHEY and SMNVEV (reference sequence). CDR3 length: 13 residues. The V end lost 4 bases, the J end lost 4 bases, and 10 bases lay between the germline ends. CDR3 protein: CASSSAGRTEAFF. The CDR3 nucleotides are TGTGCCAGCAGTTCGGCGGGGCGCACTGAAGCTTTCTTT.

This rearrangement joins TRBV12-3 or TRBV12-4 to TRBJ1-1; 9 bases line up with TRBD1. There are 14 residues in the CDR3. The ends lost 4 bases at V and 6 bases at J; junction bases unmatched: 6. In DNA form, the CDR3 reads TGTGCCAGCAGTTCTGGACAGGGGAGGGCTGAAGCTTTCTTT. Translated: CASSSGQGRAEAFF.

The chain couples TRBV7-3 to TRBJ1-2, with D possibly TRBD1 on 5 matching bases. Deletions cut 5 bases from V and 6 bases from J, with 19 bases between. Germline CDR1 SGHTA, CDR2 FQGTGA. This CDR3 has 15 residues. The CDR3 region is CASSPIAGSMDGYTF. The DNA of the CDR3 is TGTGCCAGCAGCCCCATCGCAGGGTCGATGGATGGCTACACCTTC.

The chain is built from TRBV7-3 and TRBJ2-5; the D call may be TRBD1 or TRBD2 (5 bases each). The CDR3 runs 13 residues. The germline gives CDR1 SGHTA, CDR2 FQGTGA. The germline V and J ends were trimmed by 3 bases and 3 bases, with 8 bases remaining between them. CDR3 region: CASSLQGEETQYF. The DNA for the CDR3 is TGTGCCAGCAGCTTGCAGGGAGAAGAGACCCAGTACTTC.